Listed below are T cell receptor beta chains from one sample, sequenced in a study of technical replicates of blood from a few donors. Produced via immunoSEQ multiplex PCR; TCRdb's table is partial and in-frame only. Here the sample spans under 95,000 clones, 91% being singletons. The source material was T cells isolated from PBMCs. The receptors originated from a human donor in good health. Some clones in this sample may be carry-over from other donors' samples. Both conserved end residues are part of each CDR3. The order of the fields is clone size, J gene, D gene, V gene, CDR3 DNA, CDR3 protein. A D gene is named only where the DNA matches it firmly. Clone size appears in some rows only: once, few, many, or a class for an expanded clone.

abundance: -; j_gene: TRBJ2-7; d_gene: -; v_gene: TRBV7-9; CDR3nt: TGTGCCAGCAGCTTACTCGACATGACAAGCAGCTCCTACGAGCAGTACTTC; CDR3aa: CASSLLDMTSSSYEQYF
abundance: -; j_gene: TRBJ2-6; d_gene: -; v_gene: TRBV10-2; CDR3nt: TGCGCCAGCATAGAGGCAGGGATTGTCTCTGGGGCCAACGTCCTGACTTTC; CDR3aa: CASIEAGIVSGANVLTF
abundance: -; j_gene: TRBJ2-7; d_gene: TRBD1; v_gene: TRBV6-5; CDR3nt: TGTGCCAGCAGACAGGGGGCGCGGTACGAGCAGTACTTC; CDR3aa: CASRQGARYEQYF
abundance: -; j_gene: TRBJ1-3; d_gene: -; v_gene: TRBV25-1; CDR3nt: TGTGCCAGCAGTGAATACGAGTGGCAGGGAGGAAACACCATATATTTT; CDR3aa: CASSEYEWQGGNTIYF
abundance: once; j_gene: TRBJ2-7; d_gene: -; v_gene: TRBV4-1; CDR3nt: TGCGCCAGCAGCCACATTATATCAGACTCCTACGAGCAGTACTTC; CDR3aa: CASSHIISDSYEQYF
abundance: -; j_gene: TRBJ2-5; d_gene: TRBD2; v_gene: TRBV27; CDR3nt: TGTGCCAGCAGTTTATGGACTAGCGGGGACCAAGAGACCCAGTACTTC; CDR3aa: CASSLWTSGDQETQYF
abundance: -; j_gene: TRBJ2-7; d_gene: -; v_gene: TRBV12-5; CDR3nt: TGTGCTAGTGGCATGGTCATAGCGACACAAACCGAGCAGTACTTC; CDR3aa: CASGMVIATQTEQYF
abundance: -; j_gene: TRBJ1-2; d_gene: -; v_gene: TRBV6-5; CDR3nt: TGTGCCAGCAGTTACGAGGGAGATGGCTACACCTTC; CDR3aa: CASSYEGDGYTF
abundance: -; j_gene: TRBJ2-5; d_gene: TRBD1; v_gene: TRBV2; CDR3nt: TGTGCCAGCAGCGGGACAGTTCAAGAGACCCAGTACTTC; CDR3aa: CASSGTVQETQYF
abundance: -; j_gene: TRBJ1-2; d_gene: TRBD1; v_gene: TRBV10-2; CDR3nt: TGCGCCAGCAGGGGGGGACAGGGAATGAGCGGTGGCTACACCTTC; CDR3aa: CASRGGQGMSGGYTF
abundance: few; j_gene: TRBJ1-1; d_gene: -; v_gene: TRBV2; CDR3nt: TGTGCCAGCAGTGAACAGGCTACTAACACTGAAGCTTTCTTT; CDR3aa: CASSEQATNTEAFF
abundance: -; j_gene: TRBJ2-3; d_gene: -; v_gene: TRBV5-5; CDR3nt: TGTGCCAGCAGCTTGGTAACTCTCCAGACACTCACAGATACGCAGTATTTT; CDR3aa: CASSLVTLQTLTDTQYF